Below, 22 T cell receptor beta chains from the same sample are listed, as sequenced in a study of control samples from healthy donors and cancer patients. The assay was immunoSEQ multiplex PCR, and TCRdb's table has in-frame clones only and misses some. The sample consists of about 120,000 clones, about 83% of them appearing once. The sample was blood. Every receptor here comes from a man under 40 in good health.

This chain uses TRBV27 with TRBJ2-1; D call uncertain. CDR1 is MNHEY, CDR2 SMNVEV, per germline (reference sequence). This CDR3 spans 14 amino acids. The germline V and J ends were trimmed by 5 bases and 6 bases, with 14 bases remaining between them. CDR3 amino acids: CASSISSSRNEQFF. In nucleotides, the CDR3 is TGTGCCAGCAGTATCTCTTCCTCCCGCAATGAGCAGTTCTTC.

The chain employs TRBV10-3 and TRBJ1-1, with 7 nucleotides matching TRBD1. This CDR3 region has 15 residues. The germline V gene encodes CDR1 ENHRY and CDR2 SYGVKD. With 4 bases clipped from V and 1 base from J, the junction kept 6 bases outside the gene matches. CDR3: CAISASGQENTEAFF. The CDR3 DNA reads as TGTGCCATCAGTGCCTCCGGACAGGAGAACACTGAAGCTTTCTTT.

The chain joins TRBV7-3 to TRBJ2-1; 10 nucleotides agree with TRBD2. The CDR3 spans 16 residues. Germline V gene sequence: CDR1 SGHTA, CDR2 FQGTGA. V lost 0 bases and J lost 9; bases outside the gene matches: 8. The CDR3 loop reads CASSLTAGGPSGEQFF. CDR3 in DNA: TGTGCCAGCAGCTTAACAGCGGGGGGGCCGAGCGGTGAGCAGTTCTTC.

Here the CDR3 reads CASSLRGGRLETQYF. The CDR3 region has the DNA TGCGCCAGCAGCTTGAGAGGGGGCCGGTTAGAGACCCAGTACTTC. The chain carries TRBV5-1 and TRBJ2-5; 7 nucleotides agree with TRBD1. The CDR3 is 15 amino acids. Looked up from germline, CDR1 is SGHRS and CDR2 is YFSETQ. J was trimmed by 4 bases and V by 1 base; bases with no gene match: 7.

This clone was seen a handful of times. This rearrangement joins TRBV11-3 to TRBJ1-1; the D gene is possibly TRBD1 (5 bases). Per germline, CDR1 SGHNT and CDR2 YENEEA. The CDR3 covers 17 residues. The germline V and J ends were trimmed by 7 bases and 7 bases, with 28 bases remaining between them. CDR3 amino acids: CASIPLAPGAEENEAFF. DNA for the CDR3: TGTGCCAGCATCCCCCTGGCCCCCGGGGCGGAAGAAAATGAAGCTTTCTTT. The full variable domain, its missing parts supplied by reference TRBV11-3 and TRBJ1-1, is EAGVVQSPRYKIIEKKQPVAFWCNPISGHNTLYWYLQNLGQGPELLIRYENEEAVDDSQLPKDRFSAERLKGVDSTLKIQPAELGDSAVYLCASIPLAPGAEENEAFFGQGTRLTVV.

Remarks on this clone: Compared with germline, one end of the junction differs, possibly owing to a read error. The rearrangement uses TRBV2 and TRBJ2-7; TRBD1 matches at 12 bases. Germline V gene sequence: CDR1 SNHLY, CDR2 FYNNEI. This CDR3 spans 12 amino acids. The CDR3 sequence is CASSEAWDRGHF. CDR3 in DNA: TGTGCCAGCAGTGAAGCTTGGGACAGGGGGCACTTC.

The chain carries TRBV25-1 and TRBJ2-2; perhaps TRBD2 as D (5 bases). V was trimmed by 6 bases and J by 1 base, leaving 6 bases between them. In germline, CDR1 is MGHDK, CDR2 SYGVNS. The CDR3 sequence is 13 residues long. The CDR3 DNA is TGTGCCAGCAGAGGGAGGAACACCGGGGAGCTGTTTTTT. Its translation is CASRGRNTGELFF.

The V gene is TRBV18, the J gene TRBJ2-2; the D is unclear. Germline assignment: CDR1 KGHSH and CDR2 LQKENI. CDR3 size: 14 residues. Trimming stripped 3 bases from V and 4 bases from J, with 9 bases between. CDR3 sequence: CASSPVGFTGELFF. In DNA form, the CDR3 reads TGTGCCAGCTCACCGGTTGGGTTCACCGGGGAGCTGTTTTTT.

Worth noting for this clone: This CDR3 is also generated by other DNA sequences in the sample. This chain uses TRBV7-8 with TRBJ2-6; D might be TRBD2 (10 bases). Trimming shortened V by 5 bases and J by 1 base, and 30 bases separated the two germline ends. The CDR3 runs to 22 residues. Germline CDR1 is SGHVS and CDR2 is FQNEAQ. The CDR3 sequence is CASSADDRGGTSATSGANVLTF. In nucleotides, the CDR3 is TGTGCCAGCAGCGCTGACGACAGGGGGGGGACTAGCGCCACTTCTGGGGCCAACGTCCTGACTTTC.

The V call is TRBV30, the J call TRBJ1-1; D gene unclear. The CDR3 loop spans 13 amino acids. V lost 4 bases and J lost 2, with 11 bases in between. CDR1 and CDR2 from the germline V gene are GTSNPN and SVGIG (reference sequence). DNA of the CDR3: TGTGCCTGGAAGGTCCAGCCTAACACTGAAGCTTTCTTT. This sequence encodes CAWKVQPNTEAFF.

This clone was recorded only once. The chain joins TRBV10-3 to TRBJ2-5; unclear D gene. Germline CDR1 and CDR2: ENHRY and SYGVKD. The CDR3 totals 13 residues. V dropped 9 bases and J dropped 3 bases, with 14 bases sitting between them. CDR3 sequence (DNA): TGTGCCATAAAACCGGCAGCCGAAGAGACCCAGTACTTC. It encodes CAIKPAAEETQYF.

The chain's CDR3 is CASSLQGALGQPQHF. The DNA of the CDR3 is TGTGCCAGCAGTTTACAGGGGGCTTTGGGTCAGCCCCAGCATTTT. This chain joins TRBV27 and TRBJ1-5; 8 nucleotides line up with TRBD1. From germline, CDR1 is MNHEY and CDR2 SMNVEV (reference sequence). The CDR3 has 15 residues. The V segment lost 2 bases and the J segment 6 bases; nucleotides outside the gene matches: 6.

This clone was seen more than once but under ten times. The gene calls are TRBV9 and TRBJ1-2, with 9 bases identical to TRBD1. Losses at the gene ends were 4 bases for V and 4 bases for J; bases not matched to a gene: 8. CDR1 and CDR2 from the germline V gene are SGDLS and YYNGEE. The CDR3 contains 15 residues. CDR3 bases: TGTGCCAGCAGCTTCGCTATGGGACAGGGCTATGGCTACACCTTC. Translated: CASSFAMGQGYGYTF.

This chain connects TRBV11-2 to TRBJ2-6; D is unresolved. This CDR3 comprises 13 residues. Germline CDR1 is SGHAT and CDR2 is FQNNGV. Trimming cost V 5 bases and J 4 bases, with 6 bases left between them. Here the CDR3 reads CASSPGGANVLTF. CDR3 coding DNA: TGTGCCAGCAGCCCCGGGGGGGCCAACGTCCTGACTTTC.

This clone was detected once. This rearrangement joins TRBV4-1 to TRBJ1-1; a possible D gene is TRBD1 (6 bases). This CDR3 contains 16 residues. V shed 2 bases and J shed 0 bases, with 13 bases lying between them. The V gene's germline CDR1 is MGHRA and CDR2 YSYEKL. The CDR3 nucleotides are TGCGCCAGCAGCCAATATTTAGGACAGATGAACACTGAAGCTTTCTTT. Its protein is CASSQYLGQMNTEAFF.

This clone was observed at least ten times. The rearrangement links TRBV5-1 to TRBJ2-7; possible D gene TRBD1, 6 bases. V lost 4 bases to trimming and J lost 1 base, with 12 bases between them. The length of the CDR3 is 14 residues. Germline V gene sequence: CDR1 SGHRS, CDR2 YFSETQ. CDR3 loop: CASSAGQSSYEQYF. The CDR3 bases are TGCGCCAGCAGCGCCGGACAGAGTTCCTACGAGCAGTACTTC. The full variable domain, with the rest looked up from reference TRBV5-1 and TRBJ2-7, is KAGVTQTPRYLIKTRGQQVTLSCSPISGHRSVSWYQQTPGQGLQFLFEYFSETQRNKGNFPGRFSGRQFSNSRSEMNVSTLELGDSALYLCASSAGQSSYEQYFGPGTRLTVT.

The chain joins TRBV7-9 to TRBJ2-5; TRBD2 is a possible D gene (6 bases). The V and J ends lost 2 bases and 5 bases respectively, with 15 bases between them. Germline lookup yields CDR1 SEHNR and CDR2 FQNEAQ (reference sequence). This CDR3 region has 15 residues. CDR3 sequence reads: CASSLSGSRQETQYF. DNA for the CDR3: TGTGCCAGCAGCTTATCCGGGAGCAGGCAGGAGACCCAGTACTTC.

The chain employs TRBV3-1 (or the pseudogene TRBV3-2) and TRBJ1-4; D is perhaps TRBD1 (5 bases). The CDR3 is 15 residues long. V lost 0 bases, J lost 8 bases, and 13 bases lay in between. Germline V gene sequence: CDR1 LGHDT, CDR2 YNNKEL (reference sequence). In DNA form, the CDR3 reads TGTGCCAGCAGCCAAGACGGGGGAGGTGGAGAAAAACTGTTTTTT. It codes for CASSQDGGGGEKLFF.

This chain connects TRBV4-1 to TRBJ1-4; D remains unclear. V was pared by 7 bases and J by 8 bases, with 11 bases between. Per germline, CDR1 MGHRA and CDR2 YSYEKL. The CDR3 is 12 amino acids. This CDR3 reads CASNRPTEKLFF. The CDR3 DNA reads as TGCGCCAGCAACCGTCCAACAGAAAAACTGTTTTTT.

CDR3 in DNA: TGCGCCAGCAGCCCAAAGGGGGAGACAGGGGGCCGGGGCTACACCTTC. Translating gives CASSPKGETGGRGYTF. The chain links TRBV5-1 to TRBJ1-2; 10 positions match TRBD1. The CDR3 has 16 amino acids. Germline V gene sequence: CDR1 SGHRS, CDR2 YFSETQ. V was clipped by 4 bases and J by 8 bases; unmatched bases: 14. The entire variable domain, with the rest obtained from reference TRBV5-1 and TRBJ1-2, is as follows: KAGVTQTPRYLIKTRGQQVTLSCSPISGHRSVSWYQQTPGQGLQFLFEYFSETQRNKGNFPGRFSGRQFSNSRSEMNVSTLELGDSALYLCASSPKGETGGRGYTFGSGTRLTVV.

V and J are TRBV7-3 and TRBJ1-2; 11 bases line up with TRBD1. CDR3 size: 15 residues. J gave up 6 bases and V 5 bases, and 8 bases lay outside the gene matches. CDR1 SGHTA and CDR2 FQGTGA come from the germline V gene. CDR3 loop: CASSRGTGGANGYTF. Here the CDR3 DNA reads TGTGCCAGCAGCCGCGGGACAGGGGGGGCGAATGGCTACACCTTC. Combining the CDR3 with reference TRBV7-3 and TRBJ1-2 gives the whole variable domain GAGVSQTPSNKVTEKGKYVELRCDPISGHTALYWYRQSLGQGPEFLIYFQGTGAADDSGLPNDRFFAVRPEGSVSTLKIQRTERGDSAVYLCASSRGTGGANGYTFGSGTRLTVV.

The chain employs TRBV18 and TRBJ1-2, with D unresolved. V was shortened by 5 bases and J by 2 bases, with 12 bases between the two germline ends. The CDR3 runs to 14 residues. Germline CDR1 reads KGHSH; CDR2 reads LQKENI. CDR3 amino acids: CASSTNPQNYGYTF. Written as DNA, the CDR3 is TGTGCCAGCTCAACGAACCCACAGAACTATGGCTACACCTTC. Variable domain in full (rest from reference TRBV18 and TRBJ1-2): NAGVMQNPRHLVRRRGQEARLRCSPMKGHSHVYWYRQLPEEGLKFMVYLQKENIIDESGMPKERFSAEFPKEGPSILRIQQVVRGDSAAYFCASSTNPQNYGYTFGSGTRLTVV.